This is a list of T cell receptor beta chains from one sample in a study of blood T cell repertoires in COVID-19. The table came from immunoSEQ multiplex PCR; TCRdb's copy has only in-frame clones and leaves some out. The sample holds approximately 400,000 clones; over 65% are singletons and the top ten take about 1.2%. The sequencing sample was made of peripheral blood. These receptors all come from a human donor with acute or convalescent COVID-19. The donor label of this sample is uncertain. CDR3s include the opening cysteine and the closing phenylalanine or tryptophan. D genes are given only for firm matches. Clone size is stated in some rows and not others, as once, few, many or a class when expanded.

D gene	J gene	V gene	clone size	CDR3 DNA	CDR3 protein
TRBD2	TRBJ2-4	TRBV19	NA	TGTGCCAGTAGGCAACCGGGACTAGGAGGGGACATTCAGTACTTC	CASRQPGLGGDIQYF
NA	TRBJ1-6	TRBV28	NA	TGTGCCAGCAGTTTCGGGAGGATCAGATCACCCCTCCACTTT	CASSFGRIRSPLHF
NA	TRBJ1-1	TRBV6-6	NA	TGTGCCAGTGGCGGCGTGAACACTGAAGCTTTCTTT	CASGGVNTEAFF
NA	TRBJ2-3	TRBV5-1	few	TGCGCCACTAGGGGGGGTCCAGATACGCAGTATTTT	CATRGGPDTQYF
TRBD1	TRBJ2-5	TRBV5-1	once	TGCGCCAGCAGCTTGGCACAGGGGGCTTGGGAGACCCAGTACTTC	CASSLAQGAWETQYF
NA	TRBJ2-1	TRBV29-1	NA	TGCAGCGTTGAGGGCAGATTCGCCAATGAGCAGTTCTTC	CSVEGRFANEQFF
TRBD1	TRBJ1-2	TRBV19	NA	TGTGCCAGCAAAGTTGAGAGACAGGGGAGTTATGGCTACACCTTC	CASKVERQGSYGYTF
NA	TRBJ2-1	TRBV9	NA	TGTGCCAGCAGCGTAGTCATGGGAGGAACCTACAATGAGCAGTTCTTC	CASSVVMGGTYNEQFF
TRBD1	TRBJ1-2	TRBV4-2	NA	TGTGCCAGCAGCCAAGTTTTTTACGGACAGGGGGCGGGTGGCTACACCTTC	CASSQVFYGQGAGGYTF
NA	TRBJ1-1	TRBV5-1	NA	TGCGCCAGCGGAAAACAGGCGAACACTGAAGCTTTCTTT	CASGKQANTEAFF